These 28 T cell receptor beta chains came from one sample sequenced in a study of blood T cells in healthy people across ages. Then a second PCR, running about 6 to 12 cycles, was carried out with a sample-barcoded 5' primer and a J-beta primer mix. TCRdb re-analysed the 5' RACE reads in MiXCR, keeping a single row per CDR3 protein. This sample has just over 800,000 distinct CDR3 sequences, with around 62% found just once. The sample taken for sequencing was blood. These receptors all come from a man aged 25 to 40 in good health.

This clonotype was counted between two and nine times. The CDR3 here is CASSFTSGGALYNEQFF. The CDR3 DNA is TGTGCCAGCAGTTTCACTAGCGGGGGGGCCTTATACAATGAGCAGTTCTTC. The rearrangement links TRBV7-8 to TRBJ2-1; 13 bases map to TRBD2. The CDR3 sequence is 17 residues long. With 6 bases clipped from V and 4 bases from J, the junction kept 9 bases outside the gene matches. Per germline, CDR1 SGHVS and CDR2 FQNEAQ.

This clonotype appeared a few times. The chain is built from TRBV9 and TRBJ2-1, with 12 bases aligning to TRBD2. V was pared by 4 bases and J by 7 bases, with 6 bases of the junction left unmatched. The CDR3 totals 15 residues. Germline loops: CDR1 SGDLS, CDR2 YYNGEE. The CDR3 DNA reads TGTGCCAGCAGCCCGCGGACTAGCGGGGTGAATGAGCAGTTCTTC. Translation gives CASSPRTSGVNEQFF.

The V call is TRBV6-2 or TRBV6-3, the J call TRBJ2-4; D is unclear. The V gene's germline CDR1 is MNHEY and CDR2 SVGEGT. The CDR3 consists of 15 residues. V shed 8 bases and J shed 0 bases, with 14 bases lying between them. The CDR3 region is CASGPDVLAKNIQYF. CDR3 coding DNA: TGTGCCAGCGGTCCGGACGTACTAGCCAAAAACATTCAGTACTTC.

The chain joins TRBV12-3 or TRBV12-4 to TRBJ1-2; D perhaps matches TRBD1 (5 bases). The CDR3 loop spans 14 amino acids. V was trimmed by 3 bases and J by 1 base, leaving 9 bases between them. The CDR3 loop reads CASSLGPLNYGYTF. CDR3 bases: TGTGCCAGCAGTTTGGGACCGCTTAACTATGGCTACACCTTC.

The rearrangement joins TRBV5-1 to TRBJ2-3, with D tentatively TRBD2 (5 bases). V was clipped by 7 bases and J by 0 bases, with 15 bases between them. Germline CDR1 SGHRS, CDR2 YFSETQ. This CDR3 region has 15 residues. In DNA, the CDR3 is TGCGCCAGCGGGCGGTCGAGGGAGAGCACAGATACGCAGTATTTT. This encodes CASGRSRESTDTQYF.

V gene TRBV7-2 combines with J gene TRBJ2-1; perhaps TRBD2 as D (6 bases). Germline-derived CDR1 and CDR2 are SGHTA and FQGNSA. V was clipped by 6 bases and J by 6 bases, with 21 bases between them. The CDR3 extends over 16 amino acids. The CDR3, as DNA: TGTGCCAGCAGGTTGACGGGGGACGTAGGTCCCAATGAGCAGTTCTTC. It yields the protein CASRLTGDVGPNEQFF. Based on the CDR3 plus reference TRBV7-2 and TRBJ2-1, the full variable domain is GAGVSQSPSNKVTEKGKDVELRCDPISGHTALYWYRQSLGQGLEFLIYFQGNSAPDKSGLPSDRFSAERTGGSVSTLTIQRTQQEDSAVYLCASRLTGDVGPNEQFFGPGTRLTVL.

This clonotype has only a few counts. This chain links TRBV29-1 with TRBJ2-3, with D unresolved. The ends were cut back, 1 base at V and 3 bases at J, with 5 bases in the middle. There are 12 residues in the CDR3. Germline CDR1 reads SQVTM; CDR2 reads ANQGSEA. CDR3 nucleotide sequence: TGCAGCGTTGAAGGGGAAACAGATACGCAGTATTTT. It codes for CSVEGETDTQYF.

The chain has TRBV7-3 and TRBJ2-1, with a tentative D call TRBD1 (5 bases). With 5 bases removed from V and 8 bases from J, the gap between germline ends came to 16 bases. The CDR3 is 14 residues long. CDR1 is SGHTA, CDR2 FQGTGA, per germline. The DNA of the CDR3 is TGTGCCAGCAGCCCGAGAGGACATATCGATGAGCAGTTCTTC. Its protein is CASSPRGHIDEQFF.

The CDR3 DNA follows: TGTGCCAGCAGCGTCAACCGATTCTCCTACGAGCAGTACTTC. Translated: CASSVNRFSYEQYF. The chain is built from TRBV9 and TRBJ2-7; D is ambiguous. Germline CDR1 SGDLS, CDR2 YYNGEE. This CDR3 has 14 amino acids. V was trimmed by 2 bases and J by 0 bases, leaving 9 bases between them.

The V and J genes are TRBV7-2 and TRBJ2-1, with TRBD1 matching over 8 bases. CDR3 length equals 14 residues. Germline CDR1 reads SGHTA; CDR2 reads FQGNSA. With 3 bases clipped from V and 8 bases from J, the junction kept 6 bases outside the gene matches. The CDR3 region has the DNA TGTGCCAGCAGCTTCGACAGGGGTAGGGATGAGCAGTTCTTC. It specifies CASSFDRGRDEQFF. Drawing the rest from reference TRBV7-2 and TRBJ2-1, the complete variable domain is GAGVSQSPSNKVTEKGKDVELRCDPISGHTALYWYRQSLGQGLEFLIYFQGNSAPDKSGLPSDRFSAERTGGSVSTLTIQRTQQEDSAVYLCASSFDRGRDEQFFGPGTRLTVL.

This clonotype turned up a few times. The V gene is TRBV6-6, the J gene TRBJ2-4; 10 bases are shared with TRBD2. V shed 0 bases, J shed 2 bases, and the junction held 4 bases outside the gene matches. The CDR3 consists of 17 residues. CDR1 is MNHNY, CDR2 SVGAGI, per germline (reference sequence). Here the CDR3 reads CASSYSERGGTKNIQYF. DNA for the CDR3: TGTGCCAGCAGTTACTCTGAGCGGGGGGGCACCAAAAACATTCAGTACTTC.

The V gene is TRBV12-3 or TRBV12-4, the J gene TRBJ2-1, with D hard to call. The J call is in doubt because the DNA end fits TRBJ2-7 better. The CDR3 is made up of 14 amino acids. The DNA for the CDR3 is TGTGCCAGCAGTATGAGACTCGTGTCGGGTGAGCAGTACTTC. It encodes CASSMRLVSGEQYF.

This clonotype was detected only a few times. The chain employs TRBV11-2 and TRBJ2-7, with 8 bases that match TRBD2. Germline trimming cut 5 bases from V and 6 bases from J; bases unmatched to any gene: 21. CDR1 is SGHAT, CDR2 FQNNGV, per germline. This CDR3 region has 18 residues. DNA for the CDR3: TGTGCCAGCAGCCCTACTAAACGGCAGCGGGGGATCAAATGCGAGCAGTACTTC. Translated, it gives CASSPTKRQRGIKCEQYF.

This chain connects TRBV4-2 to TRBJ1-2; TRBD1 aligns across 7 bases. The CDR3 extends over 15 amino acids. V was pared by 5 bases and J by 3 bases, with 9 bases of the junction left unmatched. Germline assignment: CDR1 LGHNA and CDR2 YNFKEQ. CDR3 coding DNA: TGTGCCAGCAGCTTTCGCGACAGGGCGCACTATGGCTACACCTTC. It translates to CASSFRDRAHYGYTF.

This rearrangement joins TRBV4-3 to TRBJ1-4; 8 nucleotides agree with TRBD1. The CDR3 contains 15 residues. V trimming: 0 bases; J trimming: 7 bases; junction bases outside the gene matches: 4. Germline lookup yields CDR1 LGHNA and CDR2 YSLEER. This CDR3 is CASSQDRDRGEKLFF. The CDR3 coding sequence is TGCGCCAGCAGCCAAGACCGTGACAGGGGTGAAAAACTGTTTTTT.

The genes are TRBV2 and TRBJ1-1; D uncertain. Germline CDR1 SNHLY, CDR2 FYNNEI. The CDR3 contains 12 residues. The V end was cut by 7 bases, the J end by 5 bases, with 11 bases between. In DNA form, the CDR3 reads TGTGCCAGCATAGAAAGGGTTACTGAAGCTTTCTTT. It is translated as CASIERVTEAFF.

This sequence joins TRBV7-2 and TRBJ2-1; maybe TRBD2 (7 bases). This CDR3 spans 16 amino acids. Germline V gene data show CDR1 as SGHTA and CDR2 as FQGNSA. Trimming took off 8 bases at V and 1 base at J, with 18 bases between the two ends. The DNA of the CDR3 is TGTGCCAGCCGAAAGGGGGGGGGCGGGTCCTACAATGAGCAGTTCTTC. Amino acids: CASRKGGGGSYNEQFF.

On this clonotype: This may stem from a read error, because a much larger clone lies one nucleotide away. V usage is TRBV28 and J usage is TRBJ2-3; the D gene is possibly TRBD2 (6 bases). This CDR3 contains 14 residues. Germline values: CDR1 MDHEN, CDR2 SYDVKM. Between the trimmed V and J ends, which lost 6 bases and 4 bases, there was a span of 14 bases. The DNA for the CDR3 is TGTGCCAGCAGAGATGAGGGAGGCGCAGATACGCAGTATTTT. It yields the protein CASRDEGGADTQYF.

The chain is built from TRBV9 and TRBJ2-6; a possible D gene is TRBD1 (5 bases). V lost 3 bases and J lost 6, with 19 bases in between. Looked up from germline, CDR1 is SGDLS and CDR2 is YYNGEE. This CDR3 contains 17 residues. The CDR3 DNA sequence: TGTGCCAGCAGCGAAGGGGTCCGGTGCGGTTCGGCCAACGTCCTGACTTTC. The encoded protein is CASSEGVRCGSANVLTF.

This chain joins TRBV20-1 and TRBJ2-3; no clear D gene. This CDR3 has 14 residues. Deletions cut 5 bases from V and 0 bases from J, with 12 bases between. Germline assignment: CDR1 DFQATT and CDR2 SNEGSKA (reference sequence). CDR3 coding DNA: TGCAGTGCTCCGGCCCTGACTAGCACAGATACGCAGTATTTT. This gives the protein CSAPALTSTDTQYF.

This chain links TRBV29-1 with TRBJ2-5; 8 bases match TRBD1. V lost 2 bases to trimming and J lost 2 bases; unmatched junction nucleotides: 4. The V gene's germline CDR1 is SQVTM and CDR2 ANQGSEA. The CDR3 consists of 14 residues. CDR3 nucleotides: TGCAGCGTTGAACGGGACAGGAGACAAGAGACCCAGTACTTC. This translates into CSVERDRRQETQYF.

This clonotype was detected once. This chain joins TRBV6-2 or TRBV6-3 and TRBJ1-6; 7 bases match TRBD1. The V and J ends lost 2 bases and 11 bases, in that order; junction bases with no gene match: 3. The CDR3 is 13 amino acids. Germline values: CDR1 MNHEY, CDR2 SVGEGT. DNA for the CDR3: TGTGCCAGCAGTTACACAGGGGTACCACCCCTCCACTTT. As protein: CASSYTGVPPLHF.

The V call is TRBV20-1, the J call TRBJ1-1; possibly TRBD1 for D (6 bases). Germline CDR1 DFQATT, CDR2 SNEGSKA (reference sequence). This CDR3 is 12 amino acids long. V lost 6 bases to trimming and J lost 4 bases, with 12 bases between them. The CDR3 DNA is TGCAGTGCCGAGCTGGGGGCCACTGAAGCTTTCTTT. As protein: CSAELGATEAFF.

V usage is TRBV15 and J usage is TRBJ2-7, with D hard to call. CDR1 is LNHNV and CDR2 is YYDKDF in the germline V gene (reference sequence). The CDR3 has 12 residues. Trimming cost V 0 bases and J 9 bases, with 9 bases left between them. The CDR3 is CATSRDWIRQYF. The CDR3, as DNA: TGTGCCACCAGCAGAGATTGGATAAGGCAGTACTTC.

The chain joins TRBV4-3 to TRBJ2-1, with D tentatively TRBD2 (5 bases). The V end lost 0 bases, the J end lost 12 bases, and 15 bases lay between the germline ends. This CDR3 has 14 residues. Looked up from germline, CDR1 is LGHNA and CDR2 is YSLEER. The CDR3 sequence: CASSQDQASKGQFF. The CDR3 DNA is TGCGCCAGCAGCCAAGATCAGGCTAGCAAGGGGCAGTTCTTC.

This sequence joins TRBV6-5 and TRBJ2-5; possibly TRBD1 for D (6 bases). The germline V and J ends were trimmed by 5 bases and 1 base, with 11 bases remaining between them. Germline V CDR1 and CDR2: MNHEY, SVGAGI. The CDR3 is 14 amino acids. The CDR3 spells CASSEYRVQETQYF. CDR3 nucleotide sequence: TGTGCCAGCAGTGAATACAGGGTCCAAGAGACCCAGTACTTC.

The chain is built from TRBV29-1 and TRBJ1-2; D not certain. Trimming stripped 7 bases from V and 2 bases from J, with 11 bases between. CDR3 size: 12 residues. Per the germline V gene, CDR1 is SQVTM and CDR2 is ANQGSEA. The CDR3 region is CSAVEINYGYTF. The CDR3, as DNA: TGCAGCGCAGTAGAAATAAACTATGGCTACACCTTC.

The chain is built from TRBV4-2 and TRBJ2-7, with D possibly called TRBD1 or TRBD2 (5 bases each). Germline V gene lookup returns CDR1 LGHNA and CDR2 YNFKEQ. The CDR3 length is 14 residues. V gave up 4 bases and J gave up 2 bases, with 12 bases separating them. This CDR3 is CASSLSGTPYEQYF. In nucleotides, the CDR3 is TGTGCCAGCAGCCTCTCTGGGACGCCCTACGAGCAGTACTTC.